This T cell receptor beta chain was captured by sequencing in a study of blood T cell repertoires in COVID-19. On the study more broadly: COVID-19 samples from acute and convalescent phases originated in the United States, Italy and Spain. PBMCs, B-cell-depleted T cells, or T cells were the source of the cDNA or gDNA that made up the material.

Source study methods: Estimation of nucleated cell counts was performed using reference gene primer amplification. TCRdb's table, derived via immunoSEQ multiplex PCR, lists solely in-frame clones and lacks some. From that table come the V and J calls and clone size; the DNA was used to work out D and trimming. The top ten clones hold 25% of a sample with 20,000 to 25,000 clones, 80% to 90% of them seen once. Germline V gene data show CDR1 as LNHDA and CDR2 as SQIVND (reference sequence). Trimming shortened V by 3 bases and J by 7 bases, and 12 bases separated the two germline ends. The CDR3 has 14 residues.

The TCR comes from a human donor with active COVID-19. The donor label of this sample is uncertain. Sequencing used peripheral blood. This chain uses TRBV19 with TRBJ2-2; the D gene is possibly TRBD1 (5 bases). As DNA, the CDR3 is TGTGCCAGTAGTATGGGTTCAGGGTACGGGGAGCTGTTTTTT. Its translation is CASSMGSGYGELFF.